The 26 T cell receptor beta chains below all came from one sample that was sequenced in a study of shared clonotypes between healthy human individuals. The method was immunoSEQ multiplex PCR; TCRdb's version includes in-frame clones alone and lacks a portion of them. The table has 2 million to 2.5 million clones, approximately 94% seen once; the top ten hold around 0.13%. Sequencing was performed on naive CD4+ T cells sorted from blood. Subset: CD45RA+ positively selected. These receptors were taken from a man aged 18-30 years in good health.

The rearrangement joins TRBV6-6 to TRBJ1-4; D is possibly TRBD1 (6 bases). The germline CDR1 and CDR2 sequences are MNHNY and SVGAGI (reference sequence). V dropped 10 bases and J dropped 3 bases, with 18 bases sitting between them. CDR3 length: 15 amino acids. In DNA form, the CDR3 reads TGTGCCATCCAAAGGGAGGGGGGAGCTAATGAAAAACTGTTTTTT. Its protein is CAIQREGGANEKLFF.

The chain's CDR3 is CASSLAPNLAAAQHF. The CDR3 coding sequence is TGTGCCAGCAGTTTGGCCCCCAATTTGGCGGCGGCCCAGCATTTT. This chain connects TRBV28 to TRBJ1-5; D unresolved. The germline V gene encodes CDR1 MDHEN and CDR2 SYDVKM. CDR3 length: 15 amino acids. Trimming took off 3 bases at V and 11 bases at J, with 20 bases between the two ends.

The chain couples TRBV11-3 to TRBJ2-1; the D gene is possibly TRBD2 (6 bases). Looked up from germline, CDR1 is SGHNT and CDR2 is YENEEA. Trimming pared 4 bases from V and 10 bases from J, leaving 14 bases between. There are 13 residues in the CDR3. The CDR3 bases are TGTGCCAGCAGCTCTCTTTCTGCGGGGGAGCAGTTCTTC. This translates into CASSSLSAGEQFF.

The V gene is TRBV7-6, the J gene TRBJ1-3, with D hard to call. The CDR3 is 16 amino acids. Per germline, CDR1 SGHVS and CDR2 FNYEAQ. The V and J ends lost 1 base and 3 bases respectively, with 13 bases between them. The CDR3 loop is CASSLELGFSGNTIYF. The CDR3 region has the DNA TGTGCCAGCAGCTTAGAGTTAGGATTCAGTGGAAACACCATATATTTT.

This chain uses TRBV6-6 with TRBJ2-7, with 9 nucleotides matching TRBD2. With V trimmed by 6 bases and J by 0 bases, 6 bases remained unmatched. CDR1 and CDR2 (germline): MNHNY, SVGAGI (reference sequence). CDR3 size: 15 residues. The CDR3 loop is CASRRGGPNSYEQYF. The CDR3 region has the DNA TGTGCCAGCAGGCGGGGGGGTCCAAACTCCTACGAGCAGTACTTC.

V and J are TRBV18 and TRBJ1-5, with unresolved D. The CDR3 runs to 16 residues. Trimming took 3 bases from V and 5 from J, leaving 17 bases between them. Germline values: CDR1 KGHSH, CDR2 LQKENI. CDR3 amino acids: CASSPGIGVMDQPQHF. For the CDR3, the DNA is TGTGCCAGCTCACCGGGGATTGGGGTCATGGATCAGCCCCAGCATTTT.

This rearrangement joins TRBV28 to TRBJ2-4, with a possible D match to TRBD2 (5 bases). V lost 8 bases and J lost 1, with 18 bases in between. Germline V gene data show CDR1 as MDHEN and CDR2 as SYDVKM. The CDR3 consists of 16 residues. The CDR3 region has the DNA TGTGCCAGCCAACCGGCGGGTGGGGATGCCAAAAACATTCAGTACTTC. Its protein product is CASQPAGGDAKNIQYF.

The chain recombines TRBV27 with TRBJ1-3, with D unresolved. CDR3 length: 13 amino acids. The V and J ends lost 7 bases and 0 bases respectively, with 7 bases between them. The germline V gene has CDR1 MNHEY and CDR2 SMNVEV (reference sequence). The CDR3 loop reads CASKRLSGNTIYF. For the CDR3, the DNA is TGTGCCAGCAAACGTCTCTCTGGAAACACCATATATTTT.

This sequence joins TRBV7-9 and TRBJ1-1; D is ambiguous. CDR1 SEHNR and CDR2 FQNEAQ come from the germline V gene (reference sequence). The CDR3 runs 15 residues. V lost 1 base to trimming and J lost 4 bases, with 13 bases between them. The CDR3 is CASSLVPPGGTEAFF. The CDR3 bases are TGTGCCAGCAGCTTAGTCCCCCCCGGCGGCACTGAAGCTTTCTTT.

Concerning this clone itself: The sample carries other DNA sequences with the same CDR3. V is TRBV5-1 and J is TRBJ2-2; D ambiguous. There are 12 residues in the CDR3. Trimming removed 0 bases from V and 9 bases from J, with 6 bases in between. Germline CDR1 SGHRS, CDR2 YFSETQ. CDR3 loop: CASSLEGRELFF. The CDR3 nucleotides read TGCGCCAGCAGCTTGGAAGGTCGGGAGCTGTTTTTT. Variable domain in full (rest from reference TRBV5-1 and TRBJ2-2): KAGVTQTPRYLIKTRGQQVTLSCSPISGHRSVSWYQQTPGQGLQFLFEYFSETQRNKGNFPGRFSGRQFSNSRSEMNVSTLELGDSALYLCASSLEGRELFFGEGSRLTVL.

V gene TRBV11-2 combines with J gene TRBJ1-1; D is ambiguous. The length of the CDR3 is 12 residues. V was clipped by 3 bases and J by 5 bases, with 7 bases between them. In germline, CDR1 is SGHAT, CDR2 FQNNGV. As DNA, the CDR3 is TGTGCCAGCAGCTTCTCGGAGACTGAAGCTTTCTTT. Translated, it gives CASSFSETEAFF.

The chain is built from TRBV5-4 and TRBJ2-5; 10 nucleotides match TRBD2. Germline CDR1 and CDR2: SGHNT and YYREEE (reference sequence). The CDR3 has 18 residues. The V gene end was trimmed by 0 bases and the J gene end by 4 bases; junction bases not matched to a gene: 12. CDR3 amino acids: CASSLAGASGRAVETQYF. CDR3 in DNA: TGTGCCAGCAGCTTGGCCGGTGCGAGCGGGAGGGCCGTAGAGACCCAGTACTTC.

As for this clone: Other nucleotide sequences in the sample specify the same CDR3. CDR3 loop: CASSLQGGNQPQHF. CDR3 bases: TGTGCCAGCAGCTTACAGGGAGGAAATCAGCCCCAGCATTTT. J is TRBJ1-5 and V is TRBV7-9, with D maybe TRBD1 (5 bases). The CDR3 is made up of 14 amino acids. In germline, CDR1 is SEHNR, CDR2 FQNEAQ (reference sequence). The ends were cut back, 2 bases at V and 4 bases at J, with 9 bases in the middle.

This rearrangement joins TRBV7-9 to TRBJ1-1; TRBD1 aligns across 7 bases. The V gene's germline CDR1 is SEHNR and CDR2 FQNEAQ (reference sequence). This CDR3 is 15 amino acids long. V trimming: 0 bases; J trimming: 9 bases; junction bases outside the gene matches: 10. This CDR3 is CASSLAGGGTEKAFF. CDR3 bases: TGTGCCAGCAGCTTAGCGGGAGGTGGGACAGAAAAAGCTTTCTTT.

Regarding this clone: This sample includes further DNA sequences coding for the same CDR3. The chain has TRBV7-2 and TRBJ2-5, with 10 bases aligning to TRBD2. Looked up from germline, CDR1 is SGHTA and CDR2 is FQGNSA. J was trimmed by 4 bases and V by 1 base; bases with no gene match: 6. The CDR3 runs to 16 residues. The CDR3 reads CASSLVSSGRGETQYF. For the CDR3, the DNA is TGTGCCAGCAGCTTAGTATCTAGCGGGAGAGGAGAGACCCAGTACTTC.

The rearrangement uses TRBV5-8 and TRBJ1-5; D possibly corresponds to TRBD1 (6 bases). The CDR3 extends over 17 amino acids. V lost 5 bases and J lost 2, with 20 bases in between. Germline assignment: CDR1 SGHTS and CDR2 YDEGEE. CDR3 nucleotide sequence: TGTGCCAGCAGTCGTTCGGGGGGCGAGGTCGGCAATCAGCCCCAGCATTTT. The encoded protein is CASSRSGGEVGNQPQHF.

CDR3 nucleotide sequence: TGTGCCAGCTACGGCGGACCCTACGAGCAGTACTTC. It specifies CASYGGPYEQYF. V usage is TRBV2 and J usage is TRBJ2-7, with no clear D. This CDR3 contains 12 residues. From germline, CDR1 is SNHLY and CDR2 FYNNEI. The V and J ends lost 8 bases and 2 bases respectively, with 10 bases between them.

The chain employs TRBV2 and TRBJ2-5, with D unclear. V dropped 5 bases and J dropped 5 bases, with 9 bases sitting between them. This CDR3 spans 12 amino acids. Germline V gene sequence: CDR1 SNHLY, CDR2 FYNNEI. The CDR3 DNA follows: TGTGCCAGCAGTCAAGGGCGGGAGACCCAGTACTTC. This translates into CASSQGRETQYF.

The chain has TRBV21-1 and TRBJ2-7. TRBV21-1 is classified as a pseudogene. The CDR3 is made up of 18 amino acids. The CDR3 DNA follows: TGTGCCAGCAGCAAACCCCTTCCAACAAGGGGGGCCCCCTACGAGCAGTACTTC. Amino acid sequence: CASSKPLPTRGAPYEQYF.

V gene TRBV13 combines with J gene TRBJ2-7, with D perhaps TRBD1 or TRBD2 (5 bases each). Deletions cut 5 bases from V and 6 bases from J, with 17 bases between. This CDR3 is built from 14 residues. Germline V gene sequence: CDR1 PRHDT, CDR2 FYEKMQ (reference sequence). CDR3 sequence: CASSRPGPVGEQYF. For the CDR3, the DNA is TGTGCCAGCAGCCGTCCGGGACCTGTGGGCGAGCAGTACTTC.

The chain couples TRBV6-6 to TRBJ1-2, with D uncertain. CDR3 length equals 13 residues. Trimming shortened V by 5 bases and J by 2 bases, and 9 bases separated the two germline ends. In germline, CDR1 is MNHNY, CDR2 SVGAGI (reference sequence). CDR3 loop: CASSTGMNYGYTF. The CDR3 region has the DNA TGTGCCAGCAGTACCGGGATGAACTATGGCTACACCTTC.

With regard to this clone: The same CDR3 also results from other DNA sequences found in this sample. The V call is TRBV9, the J call TRBJ2-2; D gene ambiguous. This CDR3 comprises 14 residues. V lost 0 bases, J lost 2 bases, and 5 bases lay in between. The V gene's germline CDR1 is SGDLS and CDR2 YYNGEE. CDR3 residues: CASSVVVNTGELFF. Written as DNA, the CDR3 is TGTGCCAGCAGCGTAGTAGTCAACACCGGGGAGCTGTTTTTT.

The V and J genes are TRBV11-2 and TRBJ1-2, with D hard to call. The CDR3 totals 15 residues. Germline V CDR1 and CDR2: SGHAT, FQNNGV. Trimming stripped 1 base from V and 4 bases from J, with 13 bases between. The CDR3 coding sequence is TGTGCCAGCAGCTTAGTGGCAGGCGTGGGCTATGGCTACACCTTC. Translation gives CASSLVAGVGYGYTF.

V gene TRBV6-5 combines with J gene TRBJ2-7; no clear D. This CDR3 is built from 13 residues. The germline gives CDR1 MNHEY, CDR2 SVGAGI. Trimming left V 7 bases short and J 0 bases short, with 10 bases between. The DNA of the CDR3 is TGTGCCAGCACCCTCGGTCTCTCCTACGAGCAGTACTTC. Translated: CASTLGLSYEQYF.

This sequence joins TRBV6-5 and TRBJ2-3; D unclear. Germline V gene lookup returns CDR1 MNHEY and CDR2 SVGAGI. The ends were cut back, 6 bases at V and 4 bases at J, with 14 bases in the middle. The CDR3 has 14 residues. The CDR3: CASSRTVWADTQYF. CDR3 sequence (DNA): TGTGCCAGCAGCCGGACCGTTTGGGCAGATACGCAGTATTTT.

The V gene is TRBV29-1, the J gene TRBJ1-1; D may be TRBD1 (5 bases). Germline V gene data show CDR1 as SQVTM and CDR2 as ANQGSEA. The CDR3 is made up of 15 amino acids. Trimming removed 0 bases from V and 3 bases from J, with 14 bases in between. The CDR3 loop is CSVEDRGWQDTEAFF. The CDR3 DNA reads TGCAGCGTTGAAGATCGGGGGTGGCAGGACACTGAAGCTTTCTTT.